This T cell receptor (beta chain) was recovered during a study of shared clonotypes between healthy human individuals. The assay was immunoSEQ multiplex PCR, and TCRdb's table has in-frame clones only and misses some. The sample carries roughly 1,000,000 clones, about 84% recorded once. Of note for this clone: Antigen specificity is unknown.

Findings of the study overall: The authors expected sequencing depth to affect clonotype sharing among donors. In general, naive subsets displayed greater estimated richness than memory subsets did.

Sequencing used memory CD4+ T cells from PBMCs. The subset was: CD45RA-negative fraction. The receptor was isolated from a man aged 18 to 35 in good health. Some clones in this sample may be carry-over from other donors' samples.

CDR3: CATSIPGLGYGYTF. The CDR3 DNA sequence: TGTGCCACCAGCATACCAGGGTTAGGTTATGGCTACACCTTC. This chain joins TRBV15 and TRBJ1-2; D perhaps matches TRBD1 (5 bases). The V end lost 4 bases, the J end lost 5 bases, and 14 bases lay between the germline ends. Per the germline V gene, CDR1 is LNHNV and CDR2 is YYDKDF (reference sequence). CDR3 length: 14 residues. The full variable domain, its missing parts supplied by reference TRBV15 and TRBJ1-2, is DAMVIQNPRYQVTQFGKPVTLSCSQTLNHNVMYWYQQKSSQAPKLLFHYYDKDFNNEADTPDNFQSRRPNTSFCFLDIRSPGLGDTAMYLCATSIPGLGYGYTFGSGTRLTVV.